These 20 T cell receptor beta chains were sequenced from one sample in a study of T-cell memory formation after mild COVID-19. TCRdb reprocessed the 5' RACE reads via MiXCR and lists one record per CDR3 protein. The sample consists of around 250,000 distinct CDR3 sequences, approximately 15% of them appearing once. The sample consisted of PBMCs or a T cell subset sorted from them (not recorded which). The source of these receptors is an adult woman who had mild COVID-19 (a few samples of this study predate the infection). Cell type and time point are not known.

V is TRBV18 and J is TRBJ2-1, with D unclear. The CDR3 runs 14 residues. Trimming removed 4 bases at V and 4 bases at J, with 11 bases between. Germline V CDR1 and CDR2: KGHSH, LQKENI. As DNA, the CDR3 is TGTGCCAGCTCACGACTGGACGTGTACAATGAGCAGTTCTTC. Protein sequence: CASSRLDVYNEQFF.

This clonotype turned up a few times. The V gene is TRBV29-1, the J gene TRBJ2-5; D ambiguous. V was cut by 3 bases and J by 1 base, with 6 bases left in between. CDR3 length equals 12 residues. The germline CDR1 and CDR2 sequences are SQVTM and ANQGSEA. As DNA, the CDR3 is TGCAGCGTTGATTTTTTCCAAGAGACCCAGTACTTC. It specifies CSVDFFQETQYF.

This clonotype was picked up a small number of times. This sequence joins TRBV5-1 and TRBJ1-4, with TRBD1 matching 9 bases. Germline-derived CDR1 and CDR2 are SGHRS and YFSETQ. The CDR3 spans 15 residues. With 0 bases clipped from V and 6 bases from J, the junction kept 3 bases outside the gene matches. This CDR3 is CASSLAGDRDEKLFF. In nucleotides, the CDR3 is TGCGCCAGCAGCTTGGCAGGGGACAGGGATGAAAAACTGTTTTTT.

This clonotype was counted a few times. The rearrangement links TRBV7-2 to TRBJ2-7, with TRBD2 matching over 13 bases. CDR1 is SGHTA, CDR2 FQGNSA, per germline. The CDR3 is made up of 22 amino acids. The J segment lost 4 bases and the V segment lost 5 bases, leaving 26 bases of the junction unmatched. The chain's CDR3 is CASSPWTSGSPSDSPASYEQYF. As DNA, the CDR3 is TGTGCCAGCAGCCCATGGACTAGCGGGAGTCCTTCGGACTCTCCAGCTTCTTACGAGCAGTACTTC.

Only a few counts were recorded for this clonotype. V is TRBV12-3 or TRBV12-4 and J is TRBJ2-4; 13 positions match TRBD2. There are 16 residues in the CDR3. V gave up 5 bases and J gave up 4 bases; unmatched junction bases: 5. The CDR3 is CASSPTSGRGKNIQYF. The CDR3, as DNA: TGTGCCAGCAGTCCCACTAGCGGGAGGGGTAAAAACATTCAGTACTTC.

The V call is TRBV7-2, the J call TRBJ1-2; 8 nucleotides line up with TRBD1. The V gene end was trimmed by 6 bases and the J gene end by 5 bases; junction bases not matched to a gene: 8. The CDR3 has 14 residues. In germline, CDR1 is SGHTA, CDR2 FQGNSA. The chain's CDR3 is CASRPRDRLYGYTF. CDR3 DNA sequence: TGTGCCAGCAGACCACGGGACAGGCTTTATGGCTACACCTTC.

V and J are TRBV4-3 and TRBJ2-3, with no clear D. Germline CDR1 and CDR2: LGHNA and YSLEER. This CDR3 has 15 residues. V lost 0 bases and J 0 bases, leaving 7 bases between the germline ends. CDR3 protein: CASSQDYSSTDTQYF. The CDR3 nucleotides read TGCGCCAGCAGCCAAGACTATTCTAGCACAGATACGCAGTATTTT.

The CDR3: CATSDPTPGNIQYF. CDR3 nucleotides: TGTGCCACCAGTGACCCGACTCCGGGGAACATTCAGTACTTC. The V and J genes are TRBV24-1 and TRBJ2-4; weak D call: TRBD2 (5 bases). This CDR3 spans 14 amino acids. Trimming stripped 4 bases from V and 7 bases from J, with 13 bases between. Germline V CDR1 and CDR2: KGHDR, SFDVKD.

V and J are TRBV7-3 and TRBJ2-2; 8 positions match TRBD2. V gave up 4 bases and J gave up 4 bases; unmatched junction bases: 5. There are 15 residues in the CDR3. Germline CDR1 SGHTA, CDR2 FQGTGA. The CDR3 loop reads CASSSLLAGTGELFF. The CDR3, as DNA: TGTGCCAGCAGCTCCCTTCTAGCGGGCACCGGGGAGCTGTTTTTT.

V and J are TRBV7-2 and TRBJ2-5; D call uncertain. There are 15 residues in the CDR3. V shed 2 bases and J shed 2 bases, with 12 bases lying between them. The germline CDR1 and CDR2 sequences are SGHTA and FQGNSA. CDR3 DNA sequence: TGTGCCAGCAGCTTAAGGCGGTCCTTACAAGAGACCCAGTACTTC. As protein: CASSLRRSLQETQYF.

The sample holds a few counts of this clonotype. V is TRBV29-1 and J is TRBJ1-1; D is undetermined. Germline loops: CDR1 SQVTM, CDR2 ANQGSEA. The CDR3 runs 12 residues. Trimming pared 6 bases from V and 0 bases from J, leaving 8 bases between. The CDR3: CSVLPMNTEAFF. In DNA form, the CDR3 reads TGCAGCGTCCTCCCCATGAACACTGAAGCTTTCTTT. Complete variable domain (other parts from reference TRBV29-1 and TRBJ1-1): SAVISQKPSRDICQRGTSLTIQCQVDSQVTMMFWYRQQPGQSLTLIATANQGSEATYESGFVIDKFPISRPNLTFSTLTVSNMSPEDSSIYLCSVLPMNTEAFFGQGTRLTVV.

This clonotype was seen a handful of times. The chain carries TRBV10-3 and TRBJ1-1; 7 bases line up with TRBD1. In germline, CDR1 is ENHRY, CDR2 SYGVKD. J gave up 4 bases and V 2 bases, and 4 bases lay outside the gene matches. The CDR3 covers 14 residues. The CDR3 DNA follows: TGTGCCATCAGTGAGACAGGGGAGGCCACTGAAGCTTTCTTT. As protein: CAISETGEATEAFF.

The rearrangement uses TRBV12-3 or TRBV12-4 and TRBJ2-1; 7 nucleotides agree with TRBD1. With 3 bases clipped from V and 6 bases from J, the junction kept 8 bases outside the gene matches. CDR3 length: 15 residues. The CDR3 nucleotides read TGTGCCAGCAGTTTTGAAGGGGGCAGGGGCAATGAGCAGTTCTTC. Amino acid sequence: CASSFEGGRGNEQFF.

The chain has TRBV5-1 and TRBJ2-1; 10 bases fit TRBD1. V gave up 6 bases and J gave up 5 bases; unmatched junction bases: 8. The CDR3 is 15 amino acids. CDR1 is SGHRS and CDR2 is YFSETQ in the germline V gene. The CDR3 DNA reads as TGCGCCAGCACGACAGGGGGCGCGGATGACAATGAGCAGTTCTTC. Its protein product is CASTTGGADDNEQFF.

V usage is TRBV6-5 and J usage is TRBJ1-5; the D gene is possibly TRBD1 (6 bases). Germline-derived CDR1 and CDR2 are MNHEY and SVGAGI. V dropped 3 bases and J dropped 3 bases, with 9 bases sitting between them. CDR3 length equals 14 residues. The CDR3 bases are TGTGCCAGCAGTTATACAGGGTTCAATCAGCCCCAGCATTTT. Protein: CASSYTGFNQPQHF.

This clonotype has a handful of counts. The gene calls are TRBV2 and TRBJ1-5; the D gene is possibly TRBD1 (5 bases). The CDR3 spans 14 residues. V was shortened by 7 bases and J by 6 bases, with 16 bases between the two germline ends. The germline CDR1 and CDR2 sequences are SNHLY and FYNNEI. CDR3 amino acids: CASTEGLGPQPQHF. The CDR3 DNA reads as TGTGCCAGCACCGAGGGGCTCGGCCCTCAGCCCCAGCATTTT.

J is TRBJ2-1 and V is TRBV7-9; 7 nucleotides match TRBD2. This CDR3 is 17 amino acids long. Looked up from germline, CDR1 is SEHNR and CDR2 is FQNEAQ (reference sequence). Losses at the gene ends were 5 bases for V and 2 bases for J; bases not matched to a gene: 12. The CDR3 DNA reads TGTGCCAGCAGCCCCCGGGGAGGGCTCAGCACCTACAATGAGCAGTTCTTC. Amino acids: CASSPRGGLSTYNEQFF.

V usage is TRBV29-1 and J usage is TRBJ2-1; 10 bases are a match to TRBD2. J gave up 0 bases and V 5 bases, and 10 bases lay outside the gene matches. CDR3 size: 17 residues. Germline V gene data show CDR1 as SQVTM and CDR2 as ANQGSEA. The CDR3 coding sequence is TGCAGCGTTCCTAAGCGGGGGGGAATGAGCTCCTACAATGAGCAGTTCTTC. This gives the protein CSVPKRGGMSSYNEQFF.

This clonotype was recorded a few times. The chain uses TRBV24-1 and TRBJ2-1, with 14 nucleotides matching TRBD2. The V segment lost 6 bases and the J segment 2 bases; nucleotides outside the gene matches: 8. The germline gives CDR1 KGHDR, CDR2 SFDVKD. This CDR3 comprises 18 residues. CDR3 nucleotides: TGTGCCACCAGTTCCTCGGGACTAGCGGGAGCGCCCTACAATGAGCAGTTCTTC. Translation: CATSSSGLAGAPYNEQFF.

This clonotype turned up a few times. A junction boundary mismatches the germline segment, possibly from a read error. The chain combines TRBV7-7 with TRBJ2-1, with 11 bases matching TRBD1. Germline-derived CDR1 and CDR2 are SSHAT and FNYEAQ (reference sequence). This CDR3 spans 15 amino acids. The CDR3 spells CASSLEDRGRPEQFF. In nucleotides, the CDR3 is TGTGCTAGCAGCTTAGAGGACAGGGGGCGGCCTGAGCAGTTCTTC.